These 30 T cell receptor beta chains came from one sample sequenced in a study of blood T cell repertoires in COVID-19. Here immunoSEQ multiplex PCR was the method, and the copy in TCRdb shows in-frame clones only, minus some. The repertoire holds fewer than 400,000 clones, around 83% seen once, with 2.5% to 3% in the top ten. The specimen was peripheral blood. The receptor set was obtained from a man aged 25-45 years with active or convalescent COVID-19.

Concerning this clone: A read error is possible here, since a much larger clone lies one base away. Other DNA sequences from this sample encode an identical CDR3 as well. This chain uses TRBV30 with TRBJ2-5; 12 bases line up with TRBD2. Trimming cost V 0 bases and J 7 bases; bases outside gene matches: 9. The CDR3 has 16 amino acids. Germline V gene data show CDR1 as GTSNPN and CDR2 as SVGIG (reference sequence). The DNA of the CDR3 is TGTGCCTGGAGTGTGACTAGCGGGGGAAGGGGGGGGACCCAGTACTTC. The encoded protein is CAWSVTSGGRGGTQYF.

The CDR3 sequence is CATSRGGLGQKNQPQHF. CDR3 sequence (DNA): TGTGCCACCAGCAGAGGGGGATTGGGACAAAAAAATCAGCCCCAGCATTTT. The J gene is TRBJ1-5, the V gene TRBV15; D perhaps matches TRBD1 (6 bases). Germline values: CDR1 LNHNV, CDR2 YYDKDF (reference sequence). This CDR3 contains 17 residues. Trimming took off 1 base at V and 4 bases at J, with 17 bases between the two ends.

The rearrangement uses TRBV4-3 and TRBJ2-5, with TRBD2 matching over 10 bases. V shed 3 bases, J shed 4 bases, and the junction held 8 bases outside the gene matches. This CDR3 is 16 amino acids long. Germline CDR1 LGHNA, CDR2 YSLEER. CDR3 in amino acids: CASSHTSGAPRETQYF. CDR3 DNA: TGCGCCAGCAGCCATACTAGCGGGGCCCCCCGAGAGACCCAGTACTTC.

The CDR3 DNA sequence: TGTGCCAGTAGTCGGGCGGGAGGGCCGTACAATGAGCAGTTCTTC. Translated, it gives CASSRAGGPYNEQFF. This chain connects TRBV19 to TRBJ2-1; 9 positions agree with TRBD2. V lost 5 bases and J lost 4; bases outside the gene matches: 6. The CDR3 has 15 amino acids. Germline-derived CDR1 and CDR2 are LNHDA and SQIVND (reference sequence).

This chain uses TRBV27 with TRBJ1-1; the D is unclear. This CDR3 is built from 13 residues. V lost 1 base, J lost 8 bases, and 11 bases lay in between. Germline V gives CDR1 MNHEY, CDR2 SMNVEV (reference sequence). CDR3 in DNA: TGTGCCAGCAGTTTATTTCGGGGATCGGAAGCTTTCTTT. It translates to CASSLFRGSEAFF.

This clone was seen once. The chain has TRBV6-5 and TRBJ2-7; TRBD2 agrees at 7 bases. This CDR3 comprises 13 residues. J lost 2 bases, V lost 8 bases, and 6 bases had no gene match. In germline, CDR1 is MNHEY, CDR2 SVGAGI. The CDR3 spells CASGAGLTYEQYF. CDR3 nucleotide sequence: TGTGCCAGCGGGGCGGGACTAACCTACGAGCAGTACTTC.

V and J are TRBV4-3 and TRBJ2-7; tentatively, D is TRBD2 (7 bases). CDR3 size: 14 residues. In germline, CDR1 is LGHNA, CDR2 YSLEER. The V end was cut by 1 base, the J end by 3 bases, with 10 bases between. In nucleotides, the CDR3 is TGCGCCAGCAGCCAAGGGGGGGGCCACTACGAGCAGTACTTC. It yields the protein CASSQGGGHYEQYF.

The chain combines TRBV5-1 with TRBJ1-2; 11 bases are a match to TRBD1. Germline CDR1 reads SGHRS; CDR2 reads YFSETQ. Germline trimming cut 4 bases from V and 6 bases from J; bases unmatched to any gene: 5. This CDR3 has 14 amino acids. The chain's CDR3 is CASSERTGGDGYTF. Written as DNA, the CDR3 is TGCGCCAGCAGCGAAAGGACAGGGGGCGATGGCTACACCTTC.

This chain links TRBV7-2 with TRBJ2-5, with D perhaps matching TRBD2 (5 bases). Germline CDR1 is SGHTA and CDR2 is FQGNSA. V shed 7 bases and J shed 3 bases, with 12 bases lying between them. The CDR3 consists of 13 residues. The CDR3 protein is CASTWTAKETQYF. The DNA of the CDR3 is TGTGCCAGCACCTGGACTGCAAAAGAGACCCAGTACTTC.

The chain carries TRBV4-3 and TRBJ2-2; 10 bases match TRBD2. The junction had 9 bases not matched to a gene; V was cut back by 4 bases and J by 7 bases. This CDR3 spans 16 amino acids. CDR1 is LGHNA, CDR2 YSLEER, per germline. The CDR3 DNA reads TGCGCCAGCAGCCCCCGCGGGACTAGCGAGGTCGGGGAGCTGTTTTTT. Its protein is CASSPRGTSEVGELFF.

The V gene is TRBV5-8, the J gene TRBJ1-2; D may be TRBD1 (5 bases). The V end was cut by 5 bases, the J end by 13 bases, with 15 bases between. The CDR3 is 11 amino acids. In germline, CDR1 is SGHTS, CDR2 YDEGEE. This CDR3 reads CASRLQVVCTF. The CDR3 coding sequence is TGTGCCAGCAGGCTACAGGTTGTCTGCACCTTC.

This chain links TRBV10-3 with TRBJ2-3; 9 bases are a match to TRBD1. Germline-derived CDR1 and CDR2 are ENHRY and SYGVKD. Trimming took 8 bases from V and 3 from J; bases not matched to a gene: 12. The CDR3 is 16 amino acids. CDR3 amino acids: CAIGDRVFGGTDTQYF. The CDR3 region has the DNA TGTGCCATCGGGGACAGGGTCTTTGGCGGGACAGATACGCAGTATTTT.

The J gene is TRBJ2-2, the V gene TRBV7-3, with 8 bases that match TRBD1. The CDR3 runs to 15 residues. V shed 5 bases, J shed 6 bases, and the junction held 8 bases outside the gene matches. CDR1 is SGHTA, CDR2 FQGTGA, per germline. Here the CDR3 DNA reads TGTGCCAGCAGCCCAGGACAGGGAGGAGCCGGGGAGCTGTTTTTT. Translating gives CASSPGQGGAGELFF.

In regard to this clone: Other nucleotide sequences from this sample produce the same CDR3. CDR3 region: CASSEGQGYGYTF. Here the CDR3 DNA reads TGTGCCAGCAGTGAGGGACAGGGCTATGGCTACACCTTC. The chain is built from TRBV2 and TRBJ1-2; 9 bases align to TRBD1. This CDR3 region has 13 residues. Germline trimming cut 3 bases from V and 4 bases from J; bases unmatched to any gene: 0. CDR1 and CDR2 (germline): SNHLY, FYNNEI.

Written as DNA, the CDR3 is TGTGCCAGCAGTTTCCGGGACATTTACAATGAGCAGTTCTTC. Protein product: CASSFRDIYNEQFF. V gene TRBV6-5 combines with J gene TRBJ2-1; TRBD1 is a possible D gene (6 bases). Germline lookup yields CDR1 MNHEY and CDR2 SVGAGI. The V gene lost 4 bases and the J gene lost 4 bases, with 11 bases spanning the gap. The CDR3 loop spans 14 amino acids.

The V and J genes are TRBV4-3 and TRBJ2-1, with 9 positions matching TRBD2. This CDR3 has 17 amino acids. Germline assignment: CDR1 LGHNA and CDR2 YSLEER. With 2 bases clipped from V and 4 bases from J, the junction kept 9 bases outside the gene matches. The CDR3 is CASSQSLRGGGYNEQFF. In DNA form, the CDR3 reads TGCGCCAGCAGCCAATCCCTGCGCGGGGGGGGTTACAATGAGCAGTTCTTC.

This clone was detected only once. The gene calls are TRBV7-9 and TRBJ1-6, with no clear D. V lost 7 bases and J 7 bases, leaving 11 bases between the germline ends. Germline V gene data show CDR1 as SEHNR and CDR2 as FQNEAQ (reference sequence). The CDR3 contains 13 residues. As DNA, the CDR3 is TGTGCCAGCACCCCGGGTGGCAATTCACCCCTCCACTTT. It yields the protein CASTPGGNSPLHF.

This clone showed up just a few times. This chain joins TRBV11-2 and TRBJ1-1; D remains ambiguous. Per germline, CDR1 SGHAT and CDR2 FQNNGV. With 3 bases removed from V and 1 base from J, the gap between germline ends came to 12 bases. The CDR3 loop spans 15 amino acids. The CDR3 sequence: CASSFPGLPNTEAFF. The CDR3 DNA follows: TGTGCCAGCAGCTTCCCCGGACTGCCGAACACTGAAGCTTTCTTT. Full variable domain (missing parts from reference TRBV11-2 and TRBJ1-1): EAGVAQSPRYKIIEKRQSVAFWCNPISGHATLYWYQQILGQGPKLLIQFQNNGVVDDSQLPKDRFSAERLKGVDSTLKIQPAKLEDSAVYLCASSFPGLPNTEAFFGQGTRLTVV.

This rearrangement joins TRBV6-5 to TRBJ1-6; 7 positions match TRBD1. Germline CDR1 reads MNHEY; CDR2 reads SVGAGI. V lost 5 bases and J lost 6; bases outside the gene matches: 7. This CDR3 region has 15 residues. CDR3: CASSQTTGANSPLHF. Here the CDR3 DNA reads TGTGCCAGCAGTCAAACAACAGGGGCTAATTCACCCCTCCACTTT.

The chain carries TRBV10-3 and TRBJ2-3, with D possibly being TRBD2 (5 bases). The CDR3 covers 14 residues. The V and J ends lost 6 bases and 4 bases respectively, with 14 bases between them. Germline assignment: CDR1 ENHRY and CDR2 SYGVKD. CDR3 DNA: TGTGCCATCAGGAGCGCGGAGGCCCCAGATACGCAGTATTTT. Its translation is CAIRSAEAPDTQYF.

The chain couples TRBV4-3 to TRBJ2-1, with 10 nucleotides matching TRBD2. After removal of 4 bases from V and 9 bases from J, the junction contained 9 bases not matched to a gene. Germline CDR1 LGHNA, CDR2 YSLEER. The CDR3 has 15 amino acids. The CDR3 here is CASSLGTSVAGEQFF. CDR3 coding DNA: TGCGCCAGCAGCCTCGGGACTAGCGTCGCAGGTGAGCAGTTCTTC.

The chain couples TRBV15 to TRBJ1-2, with 7 bases aligning to TRBD1. The V gene's germline CDR1 is LNHNV and CDR2 YYDKDF (reference sequence). The CDR3 extends over 14 amino acids. Trimming cost V 3 bases and J 5 bases; bases outside gene matches: 6. The CDR3 is CATSSQTGRYGYTF. The CDR3 region has the DNA TGTGCCACCAGCAGTCAGACAGGGCGATATGGCTACACCTTC.

The CDR3 DNA reads TGTGCCACCAGTGATTTGACTAGCGGGGGATACAATGAGCAGTTCTTC. It translates to CATSDLTSGGYNEQFF. V and J are TRBV24-1 and TRBJ2-1, with 11 bases that match TRBD2. This CDR3 contains 16 residues. The V gene end was trimmed by 0 bases and the J gene end by 4 bases; junction bases not matched to a gene: 1. Germline-derived CDR1 and CDR2 are KGHDR and SFDVKD.

The V gene is TRBV11-3, the J gene TRBJ1-1, with unresolved D. Trimming stripped 3 bases from V and 4 bases from J, with 6 bases between. This CDR3 is 12 amino acids long. CDR1 and CDR2 (germline): SGHNT, YENEEA. The CDR3: CASSFLATEAFF. The CDR3 coding sequence is TGTGCCAGCAGCTTCCTGGCCACTGAAGCTTTCTTT.

The chain links TRBV5-1 to TRBJ2-1; 11 bases agree with TRBD2. Germline CDR1 SGHRS, CDR2 YFSETQ. CDR3 length equals 15 residues. J lost 5 bases, V lost 3 bases, and 4 bases had no gene match. The chain's CDR3 is CASSSLAGGDNEQFF. CDR3 bases: TGCGCCAGCAGCTCTCTAGCGGGGGGAGACAATGAGCAGTTCTTC.

V gene TRBV25-1 combines with J gene TRBJ2-1; D gene unclear. This CDR3 has 13 amino acids. CDR1 MGHDK and CDR2 SYGVNS come from the germline V gene. The germline V and J ends were trimmed by 6 bases and 8 bases, with 14 bases remaining between them. The CDR3 coding sequence is TGTGCCAGCAGCCATCGCTATATAGATGAGCAGTTCTTC. Its translation is CASSHRYIDEQFF.

The chain has TRBV18 and TRBJ2-7; TRBD1 aligns across 8 bases. The CDR3 contains 16 residues. V gave up 5 bases and J gave up 3 bases; unmatched junction bases: 12. Germline lookup yields CDR1 KGHSH and CDR2 LQKENI. The CDR3 sequence: CASSSGGPRGFYEQYF. The CDR3 bases are TGTGCCAGCTCATCAGGGGGCCCAAGAGGTTTCTACGAGCAGTACTTC.

This clone has just a few counts. The chain uses TRBV29-1 and TRBJ1-6, with D uncertain. V lost 4 bases and J 10 bases, leaving 14 bases between the germline ends. Germline V lookup: CDR1 SQVTM, CDR2 ANQGSEA. The CDR3 contains 13 residues. CDR3 sequence: CSVGEAEQSPLHF. The CDR3 DNA is TGCAGCGTTGGGGAGGCCGAACAATCACCCCTCCACTTT. The full variable domain, its missing parts supplied by reference TRBV29-1 and TRBJ1-6, is SAVISQKPSRDICQRGTSLTIQCQVDSQVTMMFWYRQQPGQSLTLIATANQGSEATYESGFVIDKFPISRPNLTFSTLTVSNMSPEDSSIYLCSVGEAEQSPLHFGNGTRLTVT.

V and J are TRBV9 and TRBJ2-7; tentative D call: TRBD1 (5 bases). The length of the CDR3 is 14 residues. The germline V gene encodes CDR1 SGDLS and CDR2 YYNGEE. Trimming removed 4 bases at V and 1 base at J, with 12 bases between. The CDR3 spells CASSPGLASYEQYF. Here the CDR3 DNA reads TGTGCCAGCAGCCCAGGGCTGGCTTCCTACGAGCAGTACTTC.

V usage is TRBV6-4 and J usage is TRBJ2-1; 10 nucleotides agree with TRBD2. The germline V gene has CDR1 MRHNA and CDR2 SNTAGT. The V segment lost 1 base and the J segment 4 bases; nucleotides outside the gene matches: 4. The CDR3 is made up of 16 amino acids. The CDR3 nucleotides read TGTGCCAGCAGTGACTGGGCTAGCGGGGGTTACAATGAGCAGTTCTTC. Translating gives CASSDWASGGYNEQFF.